These T cell receptor beta chains were read from a single sample in a study of vaccination effects on CD4 cells after COVID-19. Antigen specificity for these receptors is unknown. TCRdb keeps only in-frame clones here, not all; method: immunoSEQ multiplex PCR. Counted here are over 20,000 clones, just under 75% occurring once; the ten biggest clones make up roughly 3.4%. This sample comprised CD4+ T cells from PBMCs cultured with SARS-CoV-2 spike peptides, obtained before COVID-19 vaccination. Source of these receptors: a human donor who received a COVID-19 vaccine. Both conserved end residues are part of each CDR3. Each record gives: CDR3 length, V gene, J gene, D gene, clone size, CDR3 DNA, CDR3 protein. The D gene is left open where the match is weak. Some rows have no size entry. The others give once, few or many, or a class for an expanded clone.

>17|TRBV7-6|TRBJ2-1|TRBD2|-
TGTGCCAGCATCAATCCGTACCGGGGGGGGCTCTCCAATGAGCAGTTCTTC
CASINPYRGGLSNEQFF
>13|TRBV6-5|TRBJ1-1|-|-
TGTGCCAGCACCCTCTATCGGGGCGCTGAAGCTTTCTTT
CASTLYRGAEAFF
>19|TRBV24-1|TRBJ2-3|TRBD2|-
TGTGCCACCAGTGATTTCTCTAGCGGGAGGTTTCAGAGCACAGATACGCAGTATTTT
CATSDFSSGRFQSTDTQYF
>16|TRBV7-7|TRBJ2-5|-|-
TGTGCCAGCAGCCCCGGACGGCTGCTGTACCAAGAGACCCAGTACTTC
CASSPGRLLYQETQYF
>15|TRBV6-5|TRBJ2-5|TRBD1|-
TGTGCCAGCAGTTACGTTGGGACAGCCCAAGAGACCCAGTACTTC
CASSYVGTAQETQYF
>15|TRBV5-6|TRBJ1-6|-|-
TGTGCCAGCAACTCTAGGGGGGCTTATAATTCACCCCTCCACTTT
CASNSRGAYNSPLHF
>12|TRBV27|TRBJ2-1|-|-
TGTGCCAGCCTCCGGGAAAACAATGAGCAGTTCTTC
CASLRENNEQFF
>13|TRBV12-3/TRBV12-4|TRBJ2-7|-|-
TGTGCCAGCAGTTTAGGTAGTCCGGACGAGCAGTACTTC
CASSLGSPDEQYF
>15|TRBV5-1|TRBJ1-4|-|-
TGCGCCAGCAGCTTGGAGTCGGCGGACCGATCACAACTGTTTTTT
CASSLESADRSQLFF
>16|TRBV27|TRBJ1-1|-|-
TGTGCCAGCAGTTTATTCCCTCCCAACATGAACACTGAAGCTTTCTTT
CASSLFPPNMNTEAFF
>13|TRBV12-3/TRBV12-4|TRBJ2-2|TRBD1|-
TGTGCCAGCAGTACAGGGGTTTTCGGGGAGCTGTTTTTT
CASSTGVFGELFF
>14|TRBV19|TRBJ1-2|-|-
TGTGCCAGTAGTACAACCCCTGAAGGCTATGGCTACACCTTC
CASSTTPEGYGYTF
>14|TRBV15|TRBJ1-5|-|-
TGTGCCACCAGCGCAGGTGGAGGACGTCAGCCCCAGCATTTT
CATSAGGGRQPQHF
>12|TRBV2|TRBJ1-4|-|few
TGTGCCAGCTCCCAGGGCCGGGAAAAACTGTTTTTT
CASSQGREKLFF
>15|TRBV12-5|TRBJ2-7|-|-
TGTGCTAGTGGTTTGGCCCGGCGGGGGCCCTACGAGCAGTACTTC
CASGLARRGPYEQYF
>14|TRBV14|TRBJ2-5|TRBD2|few
TGTGCCAGCAGCCTAGGGGCGCGGGGGGAGACCCAGTACTTC
CASSLGARGETQYF
>15|TRBV6-2/TRBV6-3|TRBJ1-2|TRBD1|-
TGTGCCAGCAGTTCCCGACAGGGGAGAGGCTATGGCTACACCTTC
CASSSRQGRGYGYTF